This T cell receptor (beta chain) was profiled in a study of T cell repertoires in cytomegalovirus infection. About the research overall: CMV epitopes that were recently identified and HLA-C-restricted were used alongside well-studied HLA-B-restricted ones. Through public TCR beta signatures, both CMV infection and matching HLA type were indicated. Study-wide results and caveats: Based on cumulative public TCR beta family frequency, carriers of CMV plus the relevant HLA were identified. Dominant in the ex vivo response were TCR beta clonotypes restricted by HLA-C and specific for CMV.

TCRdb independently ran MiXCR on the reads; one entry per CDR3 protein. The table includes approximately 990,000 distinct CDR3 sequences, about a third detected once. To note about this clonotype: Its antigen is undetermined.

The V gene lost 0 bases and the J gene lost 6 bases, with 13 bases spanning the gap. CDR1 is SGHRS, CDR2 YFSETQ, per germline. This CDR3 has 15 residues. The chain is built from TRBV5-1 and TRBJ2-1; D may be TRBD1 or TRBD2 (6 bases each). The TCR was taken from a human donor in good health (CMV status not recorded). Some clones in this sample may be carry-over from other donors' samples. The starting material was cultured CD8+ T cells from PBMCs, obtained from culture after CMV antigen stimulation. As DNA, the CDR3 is TGCGCCAGCAGCTTGGTGGGGGGCGTAATCAATGAGCAGTTCTTC. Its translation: CASSLVGGVINEQFF.